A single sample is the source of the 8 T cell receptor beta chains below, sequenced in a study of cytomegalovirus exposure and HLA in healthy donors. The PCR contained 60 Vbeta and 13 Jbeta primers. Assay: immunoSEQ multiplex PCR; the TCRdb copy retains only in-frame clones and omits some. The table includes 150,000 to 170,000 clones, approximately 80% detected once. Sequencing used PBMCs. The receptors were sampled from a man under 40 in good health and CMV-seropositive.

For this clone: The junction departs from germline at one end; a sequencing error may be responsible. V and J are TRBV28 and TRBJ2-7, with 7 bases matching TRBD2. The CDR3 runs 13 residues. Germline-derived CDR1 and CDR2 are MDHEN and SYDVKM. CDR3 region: CASSSGPSGHNVF. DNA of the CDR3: TGTGCCAGCAGTTCCGGACCTAGCGGACACAATGTATTC.

The CDR3 loop is CASSEGRGGAEKLFF. The CDR3 DNA sequence: TGTGCCAGCAGCGAAGGACGGGGAGGAGCTGAAAAACTGTTTTTT. The chain has TRBV4-2 and TRBJ1-4; no reliable D call. Trimming removed 5 bases from V and 7 bases from J, with 17 bases in between. The CDR3 sequence is 15 residues long. The germline CDR1 and CDR2 sequences are LGHNA and YNFKEQ.

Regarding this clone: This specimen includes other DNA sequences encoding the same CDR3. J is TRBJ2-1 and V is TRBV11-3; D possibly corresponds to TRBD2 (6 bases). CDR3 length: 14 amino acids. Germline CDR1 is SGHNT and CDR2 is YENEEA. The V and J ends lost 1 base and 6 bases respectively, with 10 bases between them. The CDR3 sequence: CASSLAGVGNEQFF. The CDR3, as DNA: TGTGCCAGCAGCTTAGCGGGGGTAGGCAATGAGCAGTTCTTC.

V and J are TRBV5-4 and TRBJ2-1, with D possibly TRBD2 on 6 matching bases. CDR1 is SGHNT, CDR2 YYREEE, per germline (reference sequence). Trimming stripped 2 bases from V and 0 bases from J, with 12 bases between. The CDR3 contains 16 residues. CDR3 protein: CASSLPGRGSYNEQFF. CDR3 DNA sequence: TGTGCCAGCAGCTTACCCGGGAGAGGCTCCTACAATGAGCAGTTCTTC.

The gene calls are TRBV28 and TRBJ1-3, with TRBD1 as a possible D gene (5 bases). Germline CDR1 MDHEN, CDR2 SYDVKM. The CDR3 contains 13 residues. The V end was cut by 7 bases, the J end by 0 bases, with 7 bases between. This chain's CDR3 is CASTQGSGNTIYF. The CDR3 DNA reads TGTGCCAGCACTCAGGGCTCTGGAAACACCATATATTTT. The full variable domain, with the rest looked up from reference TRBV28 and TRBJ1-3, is DVKVTQSSRYLVKRTGEKVFLECVQDMDHENMFWYRQDPGLGLRLIYFSYDVKMKEKGDIPEGYSVSREKKERFSLILESASTNQTSMYLCASTQGSGNTIYFGEGSWLTVV.

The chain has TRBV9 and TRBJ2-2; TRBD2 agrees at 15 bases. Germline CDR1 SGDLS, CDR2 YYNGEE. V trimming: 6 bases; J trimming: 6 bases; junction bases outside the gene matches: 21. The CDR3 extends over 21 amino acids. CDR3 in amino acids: CASNARGGPWTSGRVAGELFF. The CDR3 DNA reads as TGTGCCAGCAACGCCCGCGGGGGGCCTTGGACTAGCGGGAGGGTGGCCGGGGAGCTGTTTTTT.

DNA of the CDR3: TGTGCCAGCAGTTTACAGGGAGGGAACGAGCAGTACTTC. Residues: CASSLQGGNEQYF. The J gene is TRBJ2-7, the V gene TRBV28; 7 positions agree with TRBD2. Per the germline V gene, CDR1 is MDHEN and CDR2 is SYDVKM. This CDR3 has 13 residues. Germline trimming cut 2 bases from V and 5 bases from J; bases unmatched to any gene: 3.

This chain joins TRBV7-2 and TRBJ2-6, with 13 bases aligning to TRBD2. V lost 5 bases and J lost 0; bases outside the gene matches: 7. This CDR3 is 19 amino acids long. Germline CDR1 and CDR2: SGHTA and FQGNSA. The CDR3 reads CASSLRLAGGSSGANVLTF. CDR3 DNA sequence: TGTGCCAGCAGCCTCAGACTAGCGGGAGGATCCTCTGGGGCCAACGTCCTGACTTTC.